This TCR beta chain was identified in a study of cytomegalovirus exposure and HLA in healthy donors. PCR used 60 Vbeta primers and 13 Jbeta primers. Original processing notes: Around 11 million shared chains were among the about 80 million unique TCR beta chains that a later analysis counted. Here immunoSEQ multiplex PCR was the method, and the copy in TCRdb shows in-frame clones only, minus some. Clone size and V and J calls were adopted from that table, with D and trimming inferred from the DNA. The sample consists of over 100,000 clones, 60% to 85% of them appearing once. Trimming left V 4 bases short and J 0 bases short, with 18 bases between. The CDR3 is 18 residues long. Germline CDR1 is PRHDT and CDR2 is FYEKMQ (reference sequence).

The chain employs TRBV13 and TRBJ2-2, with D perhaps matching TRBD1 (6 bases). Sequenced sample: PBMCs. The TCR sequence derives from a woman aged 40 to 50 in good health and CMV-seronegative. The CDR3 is CASSSGTRGSSNTGELFF. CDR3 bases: TGTGCCAGCAGCTCCGGGACCAGGGGTTCGTCGAACACCGGGGAGCTGTTTTTT.